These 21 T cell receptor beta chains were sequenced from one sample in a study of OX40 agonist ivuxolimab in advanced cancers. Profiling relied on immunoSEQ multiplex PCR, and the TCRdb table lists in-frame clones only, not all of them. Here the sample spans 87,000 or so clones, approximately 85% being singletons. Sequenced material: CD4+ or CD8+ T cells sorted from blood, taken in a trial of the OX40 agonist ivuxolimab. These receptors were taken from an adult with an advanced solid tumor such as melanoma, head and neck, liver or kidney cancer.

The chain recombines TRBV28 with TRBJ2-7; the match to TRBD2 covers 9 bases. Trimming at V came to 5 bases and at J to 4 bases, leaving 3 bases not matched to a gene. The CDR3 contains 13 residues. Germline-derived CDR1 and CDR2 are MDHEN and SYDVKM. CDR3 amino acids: CASSQREVYEQYF. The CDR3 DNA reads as TGTGCCAGCAGTCAGCGGGAGGTGTACGAGCAGTACTTC.

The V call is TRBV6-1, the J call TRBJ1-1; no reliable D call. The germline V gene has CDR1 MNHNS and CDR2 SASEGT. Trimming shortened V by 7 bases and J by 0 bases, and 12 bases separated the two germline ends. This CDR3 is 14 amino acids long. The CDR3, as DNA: TGTGCCAGCAATCCCGGGCCGATGAACACTGAAGCTTTCTTT. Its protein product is CASNPGPMNTEAFF.

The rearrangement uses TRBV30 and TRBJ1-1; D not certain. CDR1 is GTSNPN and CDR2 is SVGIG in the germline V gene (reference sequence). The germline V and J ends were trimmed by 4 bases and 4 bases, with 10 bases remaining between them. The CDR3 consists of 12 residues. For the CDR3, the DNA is TGTGCCTGGAACCAGCCCCCCACTGAAGCTTTCTTT. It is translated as CAWNQPPTEAFF.

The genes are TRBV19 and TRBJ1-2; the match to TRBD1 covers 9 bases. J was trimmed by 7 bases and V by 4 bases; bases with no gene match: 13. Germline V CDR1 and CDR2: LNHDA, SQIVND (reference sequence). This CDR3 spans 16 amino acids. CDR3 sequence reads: CASSRGTGGLGGGYTF. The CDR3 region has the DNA TGTGCCAGTAGTAGGGGCACAGGGGGCCTCGGCGGTGGCTACACCTTC.

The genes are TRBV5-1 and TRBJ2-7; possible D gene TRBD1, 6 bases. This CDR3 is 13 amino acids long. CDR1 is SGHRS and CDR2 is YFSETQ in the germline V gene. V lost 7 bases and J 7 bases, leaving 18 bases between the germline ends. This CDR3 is CASRQGLIGEQYF. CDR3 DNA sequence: TGCGCCAGCCGGCAGGGGCTTATTGGGGAGCAGTACTTC. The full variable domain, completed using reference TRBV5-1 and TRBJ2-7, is KAGVTQTPRYLIKTRGQQVTLSCSPISGHRSVSWYQQTPGQGLQFLFEYFSETQRNKGNFPGRFSGRQFSNSRSEMNVSTLELGDSALYLCASRQGLIGEQYFGPGTRLTVT.

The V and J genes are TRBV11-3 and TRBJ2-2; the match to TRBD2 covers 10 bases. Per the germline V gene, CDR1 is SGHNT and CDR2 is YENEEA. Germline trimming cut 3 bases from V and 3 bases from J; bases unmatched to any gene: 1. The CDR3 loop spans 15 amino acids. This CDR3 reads CASSFGLADTGELFF. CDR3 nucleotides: TGTGCCAGCAGCTTCGGACTAGCGGACACCGGGGAGCTGTTTTTT. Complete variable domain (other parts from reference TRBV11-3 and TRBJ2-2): EAGVVQSPRYKIIEKKQPVAFWCNPISGHNTLYWYLQNLGQGPELLIRYENEEAVDDSQLPKDRFSAERLKGVDSTLKIQPAELGDSAVYLCASSFGLADTGELFFGEGSRLTVL.

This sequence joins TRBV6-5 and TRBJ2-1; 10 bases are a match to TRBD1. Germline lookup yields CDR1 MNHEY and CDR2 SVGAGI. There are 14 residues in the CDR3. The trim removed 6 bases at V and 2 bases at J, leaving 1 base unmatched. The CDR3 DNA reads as TGTGCCAGCAGGGACAGGGGGACCTACAATGAGCAGTTCTTC. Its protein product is CASRDRGTYNEQFF.

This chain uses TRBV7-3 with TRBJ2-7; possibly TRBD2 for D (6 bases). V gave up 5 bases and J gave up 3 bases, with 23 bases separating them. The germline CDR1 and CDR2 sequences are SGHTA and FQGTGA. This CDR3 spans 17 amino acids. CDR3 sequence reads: CASSLQGPGLLGYEQYF. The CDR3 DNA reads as TGTGCCAGCAGCCTCCAGGGACCGGGACTCTTGGGCTACGAGCAGTACTTC.

In DNA, the CDR3 is TGTGCCAGCAGCGGGGGACAGACCCTCGAGCAGTACTTC. Translated: CASSGGQTLEQYF. The chain has TRBV11-2 and TRBJ2-7; TRBD1 aligns across 7 bases. Per germline, CDR1 SGHAT and CDR2 FQNNGV. With V trimmed by 5 bases and J by 6 bases, 7 bases remained unmatched. This CDR3 has 13 amino acids.

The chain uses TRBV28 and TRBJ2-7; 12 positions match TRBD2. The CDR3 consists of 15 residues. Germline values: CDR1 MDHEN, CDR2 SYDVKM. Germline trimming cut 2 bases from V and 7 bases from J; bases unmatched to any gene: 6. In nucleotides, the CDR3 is TGTGCCAGCAGTTTACTAGCGGGAGGGCCGTGGGAGCAGTACTTC. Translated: CASSLLAGGPWEQYF. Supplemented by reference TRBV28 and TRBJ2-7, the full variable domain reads DVKVTQSSRYLVKRTGEKVFLECVQDMDHENMFWYRQDPGLGLRLIYFSYDVKMKEKGDIPEGYSVSREKKERFSLILESASTNQTSMYLCASSLLAGGPWEQYFGPGTRLTVT.

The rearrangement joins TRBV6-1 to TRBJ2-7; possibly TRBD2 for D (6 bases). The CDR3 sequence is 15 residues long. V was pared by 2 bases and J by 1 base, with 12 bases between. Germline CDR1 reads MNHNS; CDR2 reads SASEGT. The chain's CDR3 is CASSELRLVSYEQYF. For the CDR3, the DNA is TGTGCCAGCAGTGAACTCCGACTAGTTTCCTACGAGCAGTACTTC.

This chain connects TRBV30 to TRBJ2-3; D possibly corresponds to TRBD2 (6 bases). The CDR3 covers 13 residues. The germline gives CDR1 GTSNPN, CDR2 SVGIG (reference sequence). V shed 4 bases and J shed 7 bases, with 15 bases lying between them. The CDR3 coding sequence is TGTGCCTGGACCGTAGGAGGGAGCTATACGCAGTATTTT. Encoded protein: CAWTVGGSYTQYF.

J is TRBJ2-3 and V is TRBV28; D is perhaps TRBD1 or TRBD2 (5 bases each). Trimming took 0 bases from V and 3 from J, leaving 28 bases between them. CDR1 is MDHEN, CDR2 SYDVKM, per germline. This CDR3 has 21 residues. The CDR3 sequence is CASSLWVAGSRAGRQTDTQYF. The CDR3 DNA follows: TGTGCCAGCAGTTTATGGGTCGCTGGGAGCAGGGCGGGCAGGCAAACAGATACGCAGTATTTT.

The CDR3 coding sequence is TGTGCCAGCAGCCCGACCGCGGGGTCGTCCTACGAGCAGTACTTC. It is translated as CASSPTAGSSYEQYF. The chain joins TRBV28 to TRBJ2-5, with D perhaps matching TRBD2 (6 bases). The assigned J gene may be wrong: the sequence end matches TRBJ2-7 better. Germline CDR1 and CDR2: MDHEN and SYDVKM. The CDR3 is 15 residues long.

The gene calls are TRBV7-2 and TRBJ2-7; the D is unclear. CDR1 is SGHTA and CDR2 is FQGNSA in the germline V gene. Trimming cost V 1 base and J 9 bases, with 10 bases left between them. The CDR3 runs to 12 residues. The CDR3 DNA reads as TGTGCCAGCAGCTTAGACCTCTACCGGCAGTACTTC. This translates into CASSLDLYRQYF.

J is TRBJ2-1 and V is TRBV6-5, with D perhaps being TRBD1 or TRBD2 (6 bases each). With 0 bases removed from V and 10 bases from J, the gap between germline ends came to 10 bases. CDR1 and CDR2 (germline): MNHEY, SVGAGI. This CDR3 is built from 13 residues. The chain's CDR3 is CASSYSGAGEQFF. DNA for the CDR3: TGTGCCAGCAGTTACTCGGGGGCGGGAGAGCAGTTCTTC.

CDR3 amino acids: CASSRERFEANEKLFF. The DNA of the CDR3 is TGTGCCAGCTCAAGGGAGAGGTTTGAAGCTAATGAAAAACTGTTTTTT. The chain has TRBV18 and TRBJ1-4; no reliable D call. Looked up from germline, CDR1 is KGHSH and CDR2 is LQKENI. The CDR3 consists of 16 residues. Between the trimmed V and J ends, which lost 5 bases and 3 bases, there was a span of 16 bases.

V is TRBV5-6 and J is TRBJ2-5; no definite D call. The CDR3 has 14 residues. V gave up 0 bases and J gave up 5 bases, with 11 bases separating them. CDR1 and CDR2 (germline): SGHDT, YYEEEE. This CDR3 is CASSLATEWETQYF. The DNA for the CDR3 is TGTGCCAGCAGCTTGGCAACTGAGTGGGAGACCCAGTACTTC.

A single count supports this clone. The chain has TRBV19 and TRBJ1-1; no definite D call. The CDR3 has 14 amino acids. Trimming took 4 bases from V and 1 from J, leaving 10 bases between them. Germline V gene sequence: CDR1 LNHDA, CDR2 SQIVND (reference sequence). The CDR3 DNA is TGTGCCAGTAGTACCTTAGCAGGGAACACTGAAGCTTTCTTT. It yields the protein CASSTLAGNTEAFF.

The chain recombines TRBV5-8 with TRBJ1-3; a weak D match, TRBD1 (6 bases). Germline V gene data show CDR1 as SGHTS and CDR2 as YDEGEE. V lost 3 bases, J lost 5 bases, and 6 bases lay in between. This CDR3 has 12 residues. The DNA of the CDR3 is TGTGCCAGCAGCTGGGACAGAAACACCATATATTTT. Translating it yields CASSWDRNTIYF. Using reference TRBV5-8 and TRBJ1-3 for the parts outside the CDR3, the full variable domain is EAGVTQSPTHLIKTRGQQATLRCSPISGHTSVYWYQQALGLGLQFLLWYDEGEERNRGNFPPRFSGRQFPNYSSELNVNALELEDSALYLCASSWDRNTIYFGEGSWLTVV.

CDR3: CASRTMAGGLDTQYF. CDR3 in DNA: TGTGCCAGCAGGACTATGGCGGGAGGGCTAGATACGCAGTATTTT. The chain is built from TRBV6-6 and TRBJ2-3, with 9 bases aligning to TRBD2. This CDR3 is 15 amino acids long. The germline gives CDR1 MNHNY, CDR2 SVGAGI (reference sequence). V shed 6 bases and J 5 bases; nucleotides not matched to a gene: 9.